Below are 5 T cell receptor beta chains sequenced from a single sample in a study of blood T cell repertoires in COVID-19. TCRdb keeps only in-frame clones here, not all; method: immunoSEQ multiplex PCR. The table includes over 200,000 clones, around nine tenths detected once. The sequenced material came from peripheral blood. These receptors were taken from a man aged 35-49 years who had recovered from COVID-19.

The chain recombines TRBV7-6 with TRBJ1-3, with D tentatively TRBD1 (5 bases). Germline V gene sequence: CDR1 SGHVS, CDR2 FNYEAQ. The V end was cut by 5 bases, the J end by 7 bases, with 15 bases between. The CDR3 has 14 residues. The chain's CDR3 is CASSGRGTGNTIYF. In nucleotides, the CDR3 is TGTGCCAGCAGCGGGAGGGGTACCGGGAACACCATATATTTT.

In this sample, this clone turned up once. The chain has TRBV7-2 and TRBJ2-3; the match to TRBD2 covers 7 bases. The CDR3 is 15 amino acids. The trim removed 2 bases at V and 0 bases at J, leaving 2 bases unmatched. Germline V gene data show CDR1 as SGHTA and CDR2 as FQGNSA. The CDR3 region has the DNA TGTGCCAGCAGCTTACGCGGGGGTAGCACAGATACGCAGTATTTT. It is translated as CASSLRGGSTDTQYF.

This CDR3 reads CASRRQGAMISPLHF. The CDR3 DNA reads as TGTGCCAGCAGACGACAGGGGGCTATGATTTCACCCCTCCACTTT. The V gene is TRBV27, the J gene TRBJ1-6; TRBD1 matches 10 bases. The CDR3 length is 15 residues. CDR1 MNHEY and CDR2 SMNVEV come from the germline V gene (reference sequence). Losses at the gene ends were 6 bases for V and 9 bases for J; bases not matched to a gene: 8.

This chain connects TRBV5-8 to TRBJ2-1, with 13 positions matching TRBD2. Per the germline V gene, CDR1 is SGHTS and CDR2 is YDEGEE. The CDR3 covers 16 residues. Trimming took 2 bases from V and 4 from J; bases not matched to a gene: 3. The CDR3 is CASSFGTSGIYNEQFF. CDR3 nucleotide sequence: TGTGCCAGCAGCTTCGGGACTAGCGGGATATACAATGAGCAGTTCTTC.

The chain couples TRBV29-1 to TRBJ1-1; 7 bases match TRBD1. The CDR3 length is 13 residues. With 4 bases clipped from V and 5 bases from J, the junction kept 7 bases outside the gene matches. CDR1 and CDR2 (germline): SQVTM, ANQGSEA. CDR3 residues: CSVVWGRGTEAFF. As DNA, the CDR3 is TGCAGCGTTGTATGGGGCAGGGGGACTGAAGCTTTCTTT.